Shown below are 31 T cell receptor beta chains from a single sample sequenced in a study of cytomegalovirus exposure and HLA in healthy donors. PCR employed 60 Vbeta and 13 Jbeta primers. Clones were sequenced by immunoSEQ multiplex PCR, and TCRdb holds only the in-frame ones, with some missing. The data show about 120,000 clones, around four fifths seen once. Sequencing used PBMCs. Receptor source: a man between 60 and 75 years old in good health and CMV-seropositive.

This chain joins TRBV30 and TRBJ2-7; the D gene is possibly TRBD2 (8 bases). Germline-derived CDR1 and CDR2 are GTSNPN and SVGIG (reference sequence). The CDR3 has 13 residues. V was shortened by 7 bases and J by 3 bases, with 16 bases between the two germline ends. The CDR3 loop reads CASTGAGGYEQYF. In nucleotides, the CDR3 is TGTGCCTCCACAGGGGCGGGAGGCTACGAGCAGTACTTC.

As DNA, the CDR3 is TGTGCCAGCAGCTTAAGGGCTAGCGGGAGGGTTGGGGATACGCAGTATTTT. It codes for CASSLRASGRVGDTQYF. V usage is TRBV7-2 and J usage is TRBJ2-3, with TRBD2 identical over 12 bases. CDR1 SGHTA and CDR2 FQGNSA come from the germline V gene. This CDR3 region has 17 residues. V lost 2 bases to trimming and J lost 6 bases; unmatched junction nucleotides: 9.

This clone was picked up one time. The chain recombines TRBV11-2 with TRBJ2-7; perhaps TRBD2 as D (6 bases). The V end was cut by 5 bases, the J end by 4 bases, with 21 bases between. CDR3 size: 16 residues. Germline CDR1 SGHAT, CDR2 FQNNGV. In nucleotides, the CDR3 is TGTGCCAGCAGCAACCCACGGGCGGGACGTGGTTACGAGCAGTACTTC. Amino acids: CASSNPRAGRGYEQYF.

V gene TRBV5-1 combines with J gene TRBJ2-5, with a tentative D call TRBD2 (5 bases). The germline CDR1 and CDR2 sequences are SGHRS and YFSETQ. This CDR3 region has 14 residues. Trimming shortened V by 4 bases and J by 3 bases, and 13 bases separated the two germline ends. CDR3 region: CASSARGLEETQYF. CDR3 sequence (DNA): TGCGCCAGCAGCGCCCGCGGGTTGGAAGAGACCCAGTACTTC. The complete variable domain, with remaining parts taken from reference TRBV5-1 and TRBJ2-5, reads KAGVTQTPRYLIKTRGQQVTLSCSPISGHRSVSWYQQTPGQGLQFLFEYFSETQRNKGNFPGRFSGRQFSNSRSEMNVSTLELGDSALYLCASSARGLEETQYFGPGTRLLVL.

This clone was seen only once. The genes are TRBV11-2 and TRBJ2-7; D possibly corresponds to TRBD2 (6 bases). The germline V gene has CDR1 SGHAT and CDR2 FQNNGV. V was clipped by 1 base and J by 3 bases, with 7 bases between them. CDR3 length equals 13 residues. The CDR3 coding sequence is TGTGCCAGCAGCTTAGGGAGGGGCTACGAGCAGTACTTC. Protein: CASSLGRGYEQYF.

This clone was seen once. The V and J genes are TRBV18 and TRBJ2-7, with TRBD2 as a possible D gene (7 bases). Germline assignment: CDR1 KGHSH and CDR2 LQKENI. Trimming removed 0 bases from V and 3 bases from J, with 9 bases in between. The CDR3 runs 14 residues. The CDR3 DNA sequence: TGTGCCAGCTCACCACCAGGGGGGGGCTACGAGCAGTACTTC. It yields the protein CASSPPGGGYEQYF.

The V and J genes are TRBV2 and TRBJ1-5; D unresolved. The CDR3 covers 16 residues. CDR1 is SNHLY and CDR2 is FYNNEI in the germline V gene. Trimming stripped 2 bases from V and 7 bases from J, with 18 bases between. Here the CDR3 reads CASSERNAGGKQPQHF. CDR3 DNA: TGTGCCAGCAGTGAAAGGAATGCCGGAGGGAAGCAGCCCCAGCATTTT.

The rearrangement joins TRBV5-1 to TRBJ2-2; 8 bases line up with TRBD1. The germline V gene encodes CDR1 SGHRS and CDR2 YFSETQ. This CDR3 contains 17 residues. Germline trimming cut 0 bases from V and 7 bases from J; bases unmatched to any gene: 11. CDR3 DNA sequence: TGCGCCAGCAGCTTGGCTTTGACAGGGGAGTTAGGCGGGGAGCTGTTTTTT. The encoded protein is CASSLALTGELGGELFF.

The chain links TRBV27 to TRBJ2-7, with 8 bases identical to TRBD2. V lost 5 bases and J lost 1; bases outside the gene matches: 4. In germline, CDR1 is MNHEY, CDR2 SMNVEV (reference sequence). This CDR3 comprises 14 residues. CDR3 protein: CASSVKRESYEQYF. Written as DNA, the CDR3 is TGTGCCAGCAGTGTTAAGCGGGAGTCCTACGAGCAGTACTTC.

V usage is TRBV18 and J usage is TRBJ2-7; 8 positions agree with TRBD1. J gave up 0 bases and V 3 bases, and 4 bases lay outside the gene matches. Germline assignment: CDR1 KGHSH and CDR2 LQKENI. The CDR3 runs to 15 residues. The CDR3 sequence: CASSPLGQASYEQYF. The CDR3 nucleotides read TGTGCCAGCTCACCGCTGGGACAGGCCTCCTACGAGCAGTACTTC. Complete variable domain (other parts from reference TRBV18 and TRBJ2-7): NAGVMQNPRHLVRRRGQEARLRCSPMKGHSHVYWYRQLPEEGLKFMVYLQKENIIDESGMPKERFSAEFPKEGPSILRIQQVVRGDSAAYFCASSPLGQASYEQYFGPGTRLTVT.

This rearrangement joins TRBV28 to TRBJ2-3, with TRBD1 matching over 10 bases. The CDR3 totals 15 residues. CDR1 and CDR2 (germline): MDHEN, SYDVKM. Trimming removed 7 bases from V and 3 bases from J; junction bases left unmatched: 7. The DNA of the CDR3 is TGTGCCAGCACCCCGGAGGGACAGGGGACAGATACGCAGTATTTT. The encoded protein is CASTPEGQGTDTQYF.

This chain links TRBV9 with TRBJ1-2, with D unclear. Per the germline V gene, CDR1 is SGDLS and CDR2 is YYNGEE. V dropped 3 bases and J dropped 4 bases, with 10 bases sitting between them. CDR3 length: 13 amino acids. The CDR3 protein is CASSARAGYGYTF. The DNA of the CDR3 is TGTGCCAGCAGCGCACGTGCAGGCTATGGCTACACCTTC.

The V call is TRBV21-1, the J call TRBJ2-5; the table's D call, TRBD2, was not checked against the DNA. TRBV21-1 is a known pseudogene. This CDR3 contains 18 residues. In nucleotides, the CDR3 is TGTGCCAGCAGCACAGTATGGACTAGCGGGGGCGCGGGGGAGACCCAGTACTTC. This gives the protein CASSTVWTSGGAGETQYF.

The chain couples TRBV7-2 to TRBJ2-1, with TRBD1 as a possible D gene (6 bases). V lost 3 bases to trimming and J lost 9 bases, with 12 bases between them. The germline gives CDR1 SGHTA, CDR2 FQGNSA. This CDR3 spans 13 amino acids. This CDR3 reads CASSFNTGFEQFF. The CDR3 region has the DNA TGTGCCAGCAGCTTCAATACAGGGTTTGAGCAGTTCTTC.

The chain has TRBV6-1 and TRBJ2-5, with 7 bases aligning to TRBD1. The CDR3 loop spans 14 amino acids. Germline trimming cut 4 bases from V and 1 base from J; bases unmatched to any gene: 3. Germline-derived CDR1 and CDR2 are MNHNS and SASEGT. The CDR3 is CASSGGQIQETQYF. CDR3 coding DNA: TGTGCCAGCAGTGGGGGACAGATCCAAGAGACCCAGTACTTC.

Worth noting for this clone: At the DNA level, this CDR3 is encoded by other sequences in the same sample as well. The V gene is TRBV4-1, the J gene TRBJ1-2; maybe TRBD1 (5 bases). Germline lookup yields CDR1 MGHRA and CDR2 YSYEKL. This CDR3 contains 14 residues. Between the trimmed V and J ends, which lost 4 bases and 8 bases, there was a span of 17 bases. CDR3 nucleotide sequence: TGCGCCAGCAGCCTGAACCAGGGTTCAGGAGGCTACACCTTC. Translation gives CASSLNQGSGGYTF.

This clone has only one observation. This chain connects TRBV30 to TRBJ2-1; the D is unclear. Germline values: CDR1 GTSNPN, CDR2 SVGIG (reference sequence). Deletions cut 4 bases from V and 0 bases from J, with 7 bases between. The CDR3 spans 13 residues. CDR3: CAWKWSSYNEQFF. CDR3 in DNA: TGTGCCTGGAAATGGAGCTCCTACAATGAGCAGTTCTTC.

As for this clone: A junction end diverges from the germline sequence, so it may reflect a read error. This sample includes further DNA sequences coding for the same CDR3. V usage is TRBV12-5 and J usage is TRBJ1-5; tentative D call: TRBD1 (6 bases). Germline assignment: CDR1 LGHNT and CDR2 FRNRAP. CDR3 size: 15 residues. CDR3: CASGPRGKSNQPQHF. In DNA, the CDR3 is TGTGCTAGTGGTCCCAGGGGAAAGAGCAATCAACCCCAGCATTTT. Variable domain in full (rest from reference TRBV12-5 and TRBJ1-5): DARVTQTPRHKVTEMGQEVTMRCQPILGHNTVFWYRQTMMQGLELLAYFRNRAPLDDSGMPKDRFSAEMPDATLATLKIQPSEPRDSAVYFCASGPRGKSNQPQHFGDGTRLSIL.

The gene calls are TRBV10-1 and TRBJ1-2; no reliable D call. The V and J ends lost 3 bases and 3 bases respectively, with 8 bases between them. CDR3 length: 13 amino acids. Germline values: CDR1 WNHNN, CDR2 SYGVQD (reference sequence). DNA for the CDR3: TGCGCCAGCAGTGATCGGAGAGACTATGGCTACACCTTC. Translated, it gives CASSDRRDYGYTF.

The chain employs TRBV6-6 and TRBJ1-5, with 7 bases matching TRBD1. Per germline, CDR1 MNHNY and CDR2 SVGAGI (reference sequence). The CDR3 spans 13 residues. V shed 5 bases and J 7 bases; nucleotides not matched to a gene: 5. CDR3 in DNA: TGTGCCAGCAGTAACAGGGGTCGCCAGCCCCAGCATTTT. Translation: CASSNRGRQPQHF.

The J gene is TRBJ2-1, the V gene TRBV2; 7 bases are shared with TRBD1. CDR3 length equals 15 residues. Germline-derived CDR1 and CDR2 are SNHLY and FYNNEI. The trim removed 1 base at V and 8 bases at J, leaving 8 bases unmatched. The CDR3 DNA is TGTGCCAGCAGTGAAGACAGGGGCGCCGGCCATGAGCAGTTCTTC. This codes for CASSEDRGAGHEQFF.

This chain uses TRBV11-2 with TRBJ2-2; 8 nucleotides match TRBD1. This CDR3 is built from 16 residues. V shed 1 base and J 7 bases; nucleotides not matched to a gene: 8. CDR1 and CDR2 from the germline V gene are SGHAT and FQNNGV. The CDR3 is CASSLVARGLSGELFF. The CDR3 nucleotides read TGTGCCAGCAGCTTAGTCGCCAGGGGGCTGAGCGGGGAGCTGTTTTTT.

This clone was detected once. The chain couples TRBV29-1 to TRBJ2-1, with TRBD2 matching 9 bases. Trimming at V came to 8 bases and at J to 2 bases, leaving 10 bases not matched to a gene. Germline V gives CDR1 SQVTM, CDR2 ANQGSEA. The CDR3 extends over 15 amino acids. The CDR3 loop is CSSGGSGSTYNEQFF. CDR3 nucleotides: TGCAGCTCGGGGGGTAGCGGGAGTACCTACAATGAGCAGTTCTTC.

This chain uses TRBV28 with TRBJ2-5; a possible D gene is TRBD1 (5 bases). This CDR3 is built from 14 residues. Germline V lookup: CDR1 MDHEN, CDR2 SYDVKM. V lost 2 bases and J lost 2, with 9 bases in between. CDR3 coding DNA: TGTGCCAGCAGTTTACCAGGGAATCAAGAGACCCAGTACTTC. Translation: CASSLPGNQETQYF.

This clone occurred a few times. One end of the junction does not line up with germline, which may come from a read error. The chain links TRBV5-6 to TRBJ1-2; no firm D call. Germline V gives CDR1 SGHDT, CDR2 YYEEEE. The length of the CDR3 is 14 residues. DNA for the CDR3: TGTGCCAGCAGCCTGCCAGGATCTAAGTATGGCTACACCTTC. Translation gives CASSLPGSKYGYTF.

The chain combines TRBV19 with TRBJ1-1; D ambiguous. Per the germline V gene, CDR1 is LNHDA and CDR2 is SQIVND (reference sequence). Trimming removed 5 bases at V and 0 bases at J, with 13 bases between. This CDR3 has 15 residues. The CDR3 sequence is CASSPPQAMNTEAFF. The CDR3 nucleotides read TGTGCCAGTAGTCCACCGCAGGCGATGAACACTGAAGCTTTCTTT. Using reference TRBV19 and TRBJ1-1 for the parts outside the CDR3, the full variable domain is DGGITQSPKYLFRKEGQNVTLSCEQNLNHDAMYWYRQDPGQGLRLIYYSQIVNDFQKGDIAEGYSVSREKKESFPLTVTSAQKNPTAFYLCASSPPQAMNTEAFFGQGTRLTVV.

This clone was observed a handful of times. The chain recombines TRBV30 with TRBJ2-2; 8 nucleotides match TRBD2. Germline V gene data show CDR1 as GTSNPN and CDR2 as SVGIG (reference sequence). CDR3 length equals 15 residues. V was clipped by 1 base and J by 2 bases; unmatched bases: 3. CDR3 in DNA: TGTGCCTGGAGTGAAGCGGGAGCAAACACCGGGGAGCTGTTTTTT. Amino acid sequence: CAWSEAGANTGELFF.

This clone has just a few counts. In nucleotides, the CDR3 is TGTGCCAGCAGCTTTGCCGCGGGAGGGCCCACAGATACGCAGTATTTT. This sequence encodes CASSFAAGGPTDTQYF. The genes are TRBV7-9 and TRBJ2-3; 9 positions match TRBD2. The CDR3 sequence is 16 residues long. Germline trimming cut 3 bases from V and 2 bases from J; bases unmatched to any gene: 6. The germline V gene encodes CDR1 SEHNR and CDR2 FQNEAQ (reference sequence). Together with reference TRBV7-9 and TRBJ2-3, the CDR3 gives the full variable domain: DTGVSQNPRHKITKRGQNVTFRCDPISEHNRLYWYRQTLGQGPEFLTYFQNEAQLEKSRLLSDRFSAERPKGSFSTLEIQRTEQGDSAMYLCASSFAAGGPTDTQYFGPGTRLTVL.

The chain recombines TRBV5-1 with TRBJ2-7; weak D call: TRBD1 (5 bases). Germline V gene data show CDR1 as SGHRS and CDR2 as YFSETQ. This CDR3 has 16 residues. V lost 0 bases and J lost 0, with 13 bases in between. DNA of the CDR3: TGCGCCAGCAGCTTGGAGGGTGGGGCCAACTCCTACGAGCAGTACTTC. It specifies CASSLEGGANSYEQYF.

The CDR3 DNA reads TGTGCCAGCAGCCCCCAGGAGAGCGGGGGCTACGAGCAGTACTTC. Protein product: CASSPQESGGYEQYF. The chain links TRBV9 to TRBJ2-5; 8 bases match TRBD2. Judging by the DNA end, TRBJ2-7 fits better; the J call may be wrong. Germline V gene sequence: CDR1 SGDLS, CDR2 YYNGEE. The CDR3 length is 15 residues.

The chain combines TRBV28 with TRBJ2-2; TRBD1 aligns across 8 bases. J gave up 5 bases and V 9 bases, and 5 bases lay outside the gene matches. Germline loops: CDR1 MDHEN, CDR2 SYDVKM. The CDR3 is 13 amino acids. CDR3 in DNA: TGTGCCAGTTCCAGGGGGCGGACCGGGGAGCTGTTTTTT. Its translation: CASSRGRTGELFF.